This TCR beta chain was sequenced for a study of CD8 T cells in ankylosing spondylitis. In TCRdb, the 5' RACE reads were re-called with MiXCR into one record per CDR3 protein. The sample comprises 190,000 or so distinct CDR3 sequences, about 13% of which are singletons, and about 15% rests with the top ten. At least ten counts were recorded for this clonotype. CDR3 length equals 13 residues. V was trimmed by 6 bases and J by 1 base, leaving 7 bases between them. CDR1 and CDR2 (germline): MNHEY, SVGAGI. Sequencing was performed on blood, either unsorted or a sorted T cell fraction (not recorded which). The V gene is TRBV6-5, the J gene TRBJ2-1; unclear D gene. This TCR was sampled from a male donor with ankylosing spondylitis or in good health (not recorded which). The CDR3 loop is CASSLTSYNEQFF. For the CDR3, the DNA is TGTGCCAGCAGCTTAACTTCCTACAATGAGCAGTTCTTC.